These 10 T cell receptor beta chains originate from one sample sequenced in a study of T cell repertoires and leukemia-associated antigens. The antigens for these receptors are not known. MiXCR, run by TCRdb on the 5' RACE reads, gives a single entry per CDR3 protein. This sample has roughly 10,000 distinct CDR3 sequences, with roughly 43% found just once. The sample consisted of CD3+ T cells sorted from blood and cultured. Receptor source: a female donor in good health.

This clonotype is medium-sized. The chain links TRBV20-1 to TRBJ1-6, with a tentative D call TRBD1 (6 bases). CDR1 is DFQATT, CDR2 SNEGSKA, per germline (reference sequence). V shed 3 bases and J shed 5 bases, with 14 bases lying between them. The CDR3 extends over 15 amino acids. The CDR3 region has the DNA TGCAGTGCTAGTCGCCAGGGGATTAATAATTCACCCCTCCACTTT. This sequence encodes CSASRQGINNSPLHF.

The chain is built from TRBV20-1 and TRBJ2-1; TRBD2 agrees at 11 bases. The CDR3 consists of 17 residues. Trimming at V came to 5 bases and at J to 3 bases, leaving 12 bases not matched to a gene. Per germline, CDR1 DFQATT and CDR2 SNEGSKA (reference sequence). The DNA for the CDR3 is TGCAGTGCTTATCTAGCGGGAGGAGGGGGGAACTACAATGAGCAGTTCTTC. Protein product: CSAYLAGGGGNYNEQFF.

A few counts support this clonotype. The chain carries TRBV4-3 and TRBJ1-6; D is unclear. Germline V gives CDR1 LGHNA, CDR2 YSLEER. This CDR3 is built from 14 residues. Trimming left V 1 base short and J 9 bases short, with 10 bases between. Here the CDR3 DNA reads TGCGCCAGCAGCCAAGCGAGATTGGGTTCACCCCTCCACTTT. It yields the protein CASSQARLGSPLHF.

This clonotype was recorded a few times. The CDR3 end shows no conserved phenylalanine or tryptophan, and so a read error is likely. The DNA is omitted, as the CDR3 cannot be located on it reliably, and the CDR3 follows TCRdb's listing. V usage is TRBV12-3 or TRBV12-4 and J usage is TRBJ2-5; TRBD1, the table's D call, was not compared with the DNA. The CDR3 has 14 residues if both end residues are counted. The CDR3 sequence: CASSFSGQRETQCL.

To note about this clonotype: The junction differs from germline at one of its ends, possibly a read error. The V gene is TRBV3-1, the J gene TRBJ2-5, with D hard to call. Germline CDR1 and CDR2: LGHDT and YNNKEL (reference sequence). The length of the CDR3 is 14 residues. The CDR3 loop is CASSRSGFQETRYF. The CDR3 DNA reads TGTGCCAGCAGCCGGTCCGGGTTCCAAGAGACCCGGTACTTC.

This clonotype was seen a handful of times. This chain connects TRBV7-2 to TRBJ1-5; TRBD1 is a possible D gene (5 bases). The CDR3 is 16 amino acids. Germline V gene data show CDR1 as SGHTA and CDR2 as FQGNSA. Trimming cost V 1 base and J 0 bases, with 10 bases left between them. The chain's CDR3 is CASSLGSGGSNQPQHF. The CDR3 DNA follows: TGTGCCAGCAGCTTAGGGTCGGGGGGTAGCAATCAGCCCCAGCATTTT.

This clonotype was counted only a few times. The V and J genes are TRBV20-1 and TRBJ2-7, with 7 bases lining up with TRBD2. CDR3 length equals 13 residues. CDR1 is DFQATT and CDR2 is SNEGSKA in the germline V gene (reference sequence). V shed 6 bases, J shed 7 bases, and the junction held 12 bases outside the gene matches. The CDR3, as DNA: TGCAGTGCCGAGACGGCGGGAGCAGGGGAGCAGTACTTC. Protein sequence: CSAETAGAGEQYF.

The V call is TRBV6-2 or TRBV6-3, the J call TRBJ2-1; D could derive from TRBD1 or TRBD2 (6 bases each). Trimming took off 8 bases at V and 0 bases at J, with 14 bases between the two ends. The CDR3 is made up of 15 amino acids. Germline values: CDR1 MNHEY, CDR2 SVGEGT. CDR3 nucleotide sequence: TGTGCCAGCCGCGTGGGGGGCAGCTCCTACAATGAGCAGTTCTTC. This gives the protein CASRVGGSSYNEQFF.

Concerning this clonotype: Compared with germline, one end of the junction differs, possibly owing to a read error. The genes are TRBV7-2 and TRBJ2-1, with 15 bases fitting TRBD2. Germline CDR1 reads SGHTA; CDR2 reads FQGNSA. The CDR3 covers 17 residues. In nucleotides, the CDR3 is TGTGCCGGCAGCCTAGGGACTAGCGGGAGGAGGGGCAATGAGCAGTTCTTC. It is translated as CAGSLGTSGRRGNEQFF.

This clonotype rates as large. The V and J genes are TRBV27 and TRBJ1-5; D may be TRBD1 (5 bases). The CDR3 is 17 residues long. Looked up from germline, CDR1 is MNHEY and CDR2 is SMNVEV (reference sequence). Deletions cut 3 bases from V and 0 bases from J, with 15 bases between. CDR3 nucleotides: TGTGCCAGCAGTTTTCGGGACCCAGAGTATAGCAATCAGCCCCAGCATTTT. It is translated as CASSFRDPEYSNQPQHF.